Each of the 11 T cell receptor beta chains below was sequenced from the same sample in a study of T cell repertoires in cytomegalovirus infection (dated by TCRdb to between 2017 and 2020). The run used an Illumina HiSeq 1500. Starting from the raw public reads, TCRdb applied fastp trimming at Q25, assembled clones with MiXCR and retained in-frame beta chains. Each entry is one CDR3 protein sequence, shown with its most common DNA and genes. A total of 200,000 to 250,000 distinct CDR3 sequences appear in this sample, approximately 13% of them only once. The leading ten clones occupy 1.6% of the sample. Sequencing was performed on PBMCs. The receptors were gathered from a human donor in good health (CMV status not recorded). Some clones in this sample may be carry-over from other donors' samples.

The chain links TRBV5-1 to TRBJ2-5, with D possibly TRBD1 on 5 matching bases. In germline, CDR1 is SGHRS, CDR2 YFSETQ. Trimming removed 2 bases from V and 2 bases from J, with 10 bases in between. This CDR3 is 14 amino acids long. The CDR3 DNA reads TGCGCCAGCAGCTTCTTGACAGCACAAGAGACCCAGTACTTC. It specifies CASSFLTAQETQYF.

The genes are TRBV29-1 and TRBJ1-4, with no clear D. Between the trimmed V and J ends, which lost 7 bases and 0 bases, there was a span of 6 bases. The germline gives CDR1 SQVTM, CDR2 ANQGSEA. CDR3 size: 12 residues. The CDR3 is CSAGPTNEKLFF. The CDR3 DNA follows: TGCAGCGCCGGACCAACTAATGAAAAACTGTTTTTT.

This clonotype was counted at least ten times. The chain employs TRBV11-3 and TRBJ2-7; the D is unclear. V shed 2 bases and J shed 7 bases, with 12 bases lying between them. The germline CDR1 and CDR2 sequences are SGHNT and YENEEA. CDR3 length: 13 amino acids. CDR3 protein: CASSLRPRREQYF. The CDR3 nucleotides read TGTGCCAGCAGCTTAAGGCCTCGACGGGAGCAGTACTTC.

This clonotype has at least ten counts. The rearrangement joins TRBV12-3 or TRBV12-4 to TRBJ2-1; perhaps TRBD2 as D (5 bases). The V end was cut by 7 bases, the J end by 5 bases, with 12 bases between. This CDR3 has 13 amino acids. The CDR3 protein is CASTLLTNNEQFF. For the CDR3, the DNA is TGTGCCAGCACCCTCTTGACTAACAATGAGCAGTTCTTC.

This clonotype was counted at least ten times. V usage is TRBV19 and J usage is TRBJ1-2; TRBD1 matches 10 bases. V shed 5 bases and J 7 bases; nucleotides not matched to a gene: 16. The CDR3 is 17 amino acids. Looked up from germline, CDR1 is LNHDA and CDR2 is SQIVND (reference sequence). The CDR3 sequence: CASSVAGTGDVIGGYTF. The DNA of the CDR3 is TGTGCCAGTAGTGTCGCCGGGACAGGGGATGTTATCGGTGGCTACACCTTC.

This clonotype has a count of ten or more. The rearrangement uses TRBV6-2 or TRBV6-3 and TRBJ2-1; TRBD2 matches at 7 bases. Losses at the gene ends were 4 bases for V and 5 bases for J; bases not matched to a gene: 2. The germline CDR1 and CDR2 sequences are MNHEY and SVGEGT. The CDR3 spans 13 residues. CDR3 in DNA: TGTGCCAGCAGTTCCCTAGCGGACAATGAGCAGTTCTTC. Residues: CASSSLADNEQFF.

This clonotype was detected ten times or more. J is TRBJ2-7 and V is TRBV18; 8 bases map to TRBD1. The CDR3 contains 15 residues. With 6 bases clipped from V and 5 bases from J, the junction kept 12 bases outside the gene matches. From germline, CDR1 is KGHSH and CDR2 LQKENI. The CDR3 nucleotides read TGTGCCAGCTCTCCGAAACCGGGACAGGATAACGAGCAGTACTTC. It encodes CASSPKPGQDNEQYF.

This chain connects TRBV24-1 to TRBJ2-5; 9 nucleotides line up with TRBD2. Trimming cost V 5 bases and J 3 bases; bases outside gene matches: 3. This CDR3 spans 14 amino acids. Germline values: CDR1 KGHDR, CDR2 SFDVKD. CDR3 region: CATSAAGGEETQYF. CDR3 DNA: TGTGCCACCAGTGCGGCGGGGGGGGAAGAGACCCAGTACTTC.

This clonotype came up many times. The chain carries TRBV7-2 and TRBJ2-3; 8 bases agree with TRBD2. The V gene's germline CDR1 is SGHTA and CDR2 FQGNSA. V lost 2 bases, J lost 2 bases, and 6 bases stayed unmatched. The CDR3 length is 16 residues. The CDR3 sequence is CASSLMAGGPTDTQYF. The CDR3 region has the DNA TGTGCCAGCAGCTTAATGGCGGGGGGCCCCACAGATACGCAGTATTTT.

This clonotype was picked up many times. The rearrangement uses TRBV7-2 and TRBJ2-1, with 9 positions matching TRBD2. The J segment lost 3 bases and the V segment lost 6 bases, leaving 6 bases of the junction unmatched. The CDR3 totals 15 residues. In germline, CDR1 is SGHTA, CDR2 FQGNSA. The CDR3 reads CASSSGLAYYNEQFF. The CDR3 coding sequence is TGTGCCAGCAGTTCTGGACTAGCGTACTACAATGAGCAGTTCTTC.

On this clonotype: The junction departs from germline at one end; a sequencing error may be responsible. The rearrangement uses TRBV6-2 or TRBV6-3 and TRBJ2-3; D is unclear. CDR3 length: 16 residues. Germline V CDR1 and CDR2: MNHEY, SVGEGT. Here the CDR3 reads CASSYSAVGSTATQYF. For the CDR3, the DNA is TGTGCCAGCAGTTACTCCGCGGTAGGGTCCACAGCTACGCAGTATTTT.